These 26 T cell receptor beta chains originate from one sample sequenced in a study of blood T cells in healthy people across ages. Next came a second PCR, run for about 7 to 12 cycles, which used a sample-barcoded 5' primer along with a J-beta primer mix. TCRdb used MiXCR to reprocess the 5' RACE reads, holding one entry per CDR3 protein. The sample includes around 900,000 distinct CDR3 sequences, less than 35% seen only once; the top ten take 17%. Sequenced: blood. The receptors shown here come from a woman aged 80 or over in good health.

To note about this clonotype: Given a much more abundant clone one base away, this may be a read error. The rearrangement uses TRBV4-3 and TRBJ2-5, with D tentatively TRBD1 (6 bases). The germline V gene encodes CDR1 LGHNA and CDR2 YSLEER. The CDR3 contains 14 residues. V was pared by 0 bases and J by 11 bases, with 16 bases between. CDR3 protein: CASSQDGRGGEQYF. For the CDR3, the DNA is TGCGCCAGCAGCCAAGATGGAAGAGGGGGTGAGCAGTACTTC.

Points on this clonotype: A much more abundant neighbour one base away suggests this may be a read error. The V and J genes are TRBV9 and TRBJ2-1, with 7 bases fitting TRBD2. Germline-derived CDR1 and CDR2 are SGDLS and YYNGEE. The length of the CDR3 is 13 residues. The CDR3 DNA reads as TGTACCAGCAGCGGGGCTAGCTCCGGTGAGCAGTTCTTC. This gives the protein CTSSGASSGEQFF. The full variable domain, rest sourced from reference TRBV9 and TRBJ2-1, is DSGVTQTPKHLITATGQRVTLRCSPRSGDLSVYWYQQSLDQGLQFLIQYYNGEERAKGNILERFSAQQFPDLHSELNLSSLELGDSALYFCTSSGASSGEQFFGPGTRLTVL.

About this clonotype itself: An end of the junction differs from the germline gene, which may be a read error. V and J are TRBV7-2 and TRBJ1-4; maybe TRBD1 (6 bases). The CDR3 extends over 15 amino acids. The V gene's germline CDR1 is SGHTA and CDR2 FQGNSA. The CDR3 protein is CASSLRPQGSEKRFF. The CDR3 DNA reads as TGTGCCAGCAGCTTACGCCCGCAGGGGAGTGAAAAACGGTTTTTT.

CDR3 protein: CASRIDYNLPGQRNTEAFF. The CDR3 DNA reads TGTGCCAGCAGGATTGATTACAATCTTCCGGGACAGAGAAACACTGAAGCTTTCTTT. The V gene is TRBV21-1, the J gene TRBJ1-1; the listed D gene, TRBD1, was not tested against the DNA. TRBV21-1 is recorded as a pseudogene. There are 19 residues in the CDR3.

Comment on this clonotype: This may come from a read error, since a much larger clone is one base off. The V call is TRBV28, the J call TRBJ2-1, with 10 bases lining up with TRBD1. V shed 6 bases and J 6 bases; nucleotides not matched to a gene: 8. Germline V gene lookup returns CDR1 MDHEN and CDR2 SYDVKM. The CDR3 extends over 15 amino acids. CDR3 protein: CASSLDRGHPNEQFF. CDR3 DNA: TGTGCCAGCAGCCTCGACAGGGGGCACCCCAATGAGCAGTTCTTC.

The chain recombines TRBV18 with TRBJ1-1; D uncertain. CDR3 length: 15 residues. Trimming removed 3 bases at V and 0 bases at J, with 11 bases between. Looked up from germline, CDR1 is KGHSH and CDR2 is LQKENI. CDR3 protein: CASSPTSAMNTEAFF. The CDR3 DNA sequence: TGTGCCAGCTCACCTACGTCCGCAATGAACACTGAAGCTTTCTTT. Together with reference TRBV18 and TRBJ1-1, the CDR3 gives the full variable domain: NAGVMQNPRHLVRRRGQEARLRCSPMKGHSHVYWYRQLPEEGLKFMVYLQKENIIDESGMPKERFSAEFPKEGPSILRIQQVVRGDSAAYFCASSPTSAMNTEAFFGQGTRLTVV.

This clonotype was seen only a few times. One base away lies a much larger clone, so this may be a sequencing read error. The V call is TRBV29-1, the J call TRBJ2-5; 12 bases line up with TRBD1. The germline V gene has CDR1 SQVTM and CDR2 ANQGSEA. This CDR3 contains 16 residues. Trimming removed 1 base from V and 5 bases from J; junction bases left unmatched: 8. CDR3 sequence: CSVEAGDRGRDETQYF. In DNA, the CDR3 is TGCAGCGTTGAAGCCGGGGACAGGGGGCGGGACGAGACCCAGTACTTC.

The chain joins TRBV15 to TRBJ1-4; 7 bases are a match to TRBD1. This CDR3 has 15 residues. The trim removed 6 bases at V and 10 bases at J, leaving 14 bases unmatched. CDR1 is LNHNV and CDR2 is YYDKDF in the germline V gene (reference sequence). CDR3 loop: CATSWTGRGPGKLFF. CDR3 in DNA: TGTGCCACCAGTTGGACAGGCCGAGGTCCCGGAAAACTGTTTTTT. The full variable domain, its missing parts supplied by reference TRBV15 and TRBJ1-4, is DAMVIQNPRYQVTQFGKPVTLSCSQTLNHNVMYWYQQKSSQAPKLLFHYYDKDFNNEADTPDNFQSRRPNTSFCFLDIRSPGLGDTAMYLCATSWTGRGPGKLFFGSGTQLSVL.

A word on this clonotype: This may arise from a read error, as a much more abundant clone is one base away. The chain couples TRBV5-1 to TRBJ2-4; 7 positions agree with TRBD2. Looked up from germline, CDR1 is SGHRS and CDR2 is YFSETQ. CDR3 length: 14 residues. After removal of 3 bases from V and 5 bases from J, the junction contained 5 bases not matched to a gene. The CDR3 bases are TGCGCCAGCAGCTGGACTAGTGGACAAAACATTCAGTACTTC. Protein sequence: CASSWTSGQNIQYF.

This clonotype occurred a few times. Since a much larger clone is just one base distant, this may be a read error. The chain combines TRBV7-2 with TRBJ2-5; TRBD2 agrees at 12 bases. Germline assignment: CDR1 SGHTA and CDR2 FQGNSA. This CDR3 has 15 residues. Trimming removed 5 bases from V and 7 bases from J; junction bases left unmatched: 8. CDR3 coding DNA: TGTGCCAGCAGCGCCGGGACTAGCGGGCTTGGGACCCAGTACTTC. Its protein product is CASSAGTSGLGTQYF. Looking up the rest from reference TRBV7-2 and TRBJ2-5 gives the full variable domain: GAGVSQSPSNKVTEKGKDVELRCDPISGHTALYWYRQSLGQGLEFLIYFQGNSAPDKSGLPSDRFSAERTGGSVSTLTIQRTQQEDSAVYLCASSAGTSGLGTQYFGPGTRLLVL.

This clonotype was detected many times. This sequence joins TRBV12-3 or TRBV12-4 and TRBJ1-5; 7 bases map to TRBD1. The CDR3 is made up of 15 amino acids. J was trimmed by 1 base and V by 5 bases; bases with no gene match: 5. In nucleotides, the CDR3 is TGTGCCAGCAGTAACCTACAGGGGAGCAATCAGCCCCAGCATTTT. It encodes CASSNLQGSNQPQHF.

This clonotype occurred a few times. The DNA for the CDR3 is TGTGCCAGCAGCACGACCGAATCCCTTATTTTCAATGAGCAGTTCTTC. This sequence encodes CASSTTESLIFNEQFF. The rearrangement links TRBV9 to TRBJ2-1; D not resolved. V lost 4 bases and J lost 6, with 20 bases in between. The CDR3 runs to 16 residues. Germline V gene data show CDR1 as SGDLS and CDR2 as YYNGEE. The whole variable domain, remainder taken from reference TRBV9 and TRBJ2-1, is DSGVTQTPKHLITATGQRVTLRCSPRSGDLSVYWYQQSLDQGLQFLIQYYNGEERAKGNILERFSAQQFPDLHSELNLSSLELGDSALYFCASSTTESLIFNEQFFGPGTRLTVL.

This clonotype was observed at least ten times. This chain uses TRBV6-5 with TRBJ2-5, with D maybe TRBD2 (5 bases). V shed 6 bases and J shed 5 bases, with 16 bases lying between them. CDR1 and CDR2 (germline): MNHEY, SVGAGI. The CDR3 is 14 residues long. CDR3 in amino acids: CASSPPVGMETQYF. The DNA for the CDR3 is TGTGCCAGCAGCCCCCCCGTCGGGATGGAGACCCAGTACTTC.

This clonotype was seen just once. CDR3 bases: TGTGCCAGCAGCTATAGGGGGAGCGGGGGGGCGAATAATGAGCAGTACTTC. It is translated as CASSYRGSGGANNEQYF. V gene TRBV11-2 combines with J gene TRBJ2-5; the match to TRBD2 covers 10 bases. Trimming took 4 bases from V and 11 from J; bases not matched to a gene: 19. Germline lookup yields CDR1 SGHAT and CDR2 FQNNGV. There are 17 residues in the CDR3.

This clonotype was recorded at least ten times. The V gene is TRBV12-3 or TRBV12-4, the J gene TRBJ2-7, with 9 nucleotides matching TRBD2. CDR3 length equals 18 residues. The V and J ends lost 2 bases and 3 bases, in that order; junction bases with no gene match: 14. The CDR3 sequence is CASSLPPLAGGHSYEQYF. CDR3 nucleotides: TGTGCCAGCAGTTTACCCCCCCTGGCGGGGGGGCACAGCTACGAGCAGTACTTC.

This clonotype was found many times. The chain uses TRBV2 and TRBJ2-3; 7 positions agree with TRBD1. The germline gives CDR1 SNHLY, CDR2 FYNNEI. The CDR3 covers 13 residues. V dropped 8 bases and J dropped 4; count of bases not matched to a gene: 6. The CDR3 DNA reads TGTGCCAGCGAACCCACAGGGGCAGATACGCAGTATTTT. This gives the protein CASEPTGADTQYF.

This clonotype was counted a few times. A much larger clone lies one base from this, so it may be a read error. J is TRBJ2-1 and V is TRBV7-2, with 8 nucleotides matching TRBD2. The end of the DNA fits TRBJ2-7 better, so the J call may be wrong. From germline, CDR1 is SGHTA and CDR2 FQGNSA. The CDR3 length is 14 residues. This CDR3 is CASSFSGANNEQYF. DNA of the CDR3: TGTGCCAGCAGCTTTAGCGGGGCAAACAATGAGCAGTACTTC.

A few counts support this clonotype. Possible read error: a much larger clone is one base away. This chain uses TRBV7-2 with TRBJ2-5, with 10 nucleotides matching TRBD1. The DNA end favors TRBJ2-7, so the J call may be wrong. The CDR3 is 15 amino acids. Germline V gene lookup returns CDR1 SGHTA and CDR2 FQGNSA. In DNA form, the CDR3 reads TGTGCCAGCAGTTTCGGCGGGACAGGGGTCGACGAGCAGTACTTC. Its protein is CASSFGGTGVDEQYF.

This clonotype has a count of ten or more. The chain has TRBV25-1 and TRBJ1-2, with a possible D match to TRBD1 (5 bases). CDR1 is MGHDK and CDR2 is SYGVNS in the germline V gene. V lost 3 bases, J lost 3 bases, and 11 bases lay in between. The CDR3 spans 14 residues. The CDR3 reads CASSDTQGDYGYTF. The CDR3 DNA follows: TGTGCCAGCAGTGACACCCAGGGTGACTATGGCTACACCTTC.

The V call is TRBV12-3 or TRBV12-4, the J call TRBJ2-1, with D possibly TRBD2 on 5 matching bases. This CDR3 comprises 12 residues. V lost 6 bases to trimming and J lost 12 bases, with 15 bases between them. As DNA, the CDR3 is TGTGCCAGCAGAATCGGGAACTCGGGGCAGTTCTTC. This translates into CASRIGNSGQFF.

With respect to this clonotype: This clone may be a read error of a much larger clone one base away. The V call is TRBV25-1, the J call TRBJ2-5; 7 nucleotides line up with TRBD1. CDR3 length: 14 residues. V shed 6 bases and J 6 bases; nucleotides not matched to a gene: 10. CDR1 is MGHDK and CDR2 is SYGVNS in the germline V gene. CDR3 coding DNA: TGTGCCAGCAGGGACAACAGGGGCGAGAAGACCCAGTACTTC. Translated, it gives CASRDNRGEKTQYF. Filled out from reference TRBV25-1 and TRBJ2-5, the complete variable domain reads EADIYQTPRYLVIGTGKKITLECSQTMGHDKMYWYQQDPGMELHLIHYSYGVNSTEKGDLSSESTVSRIRTEHFPLTLESARPSHTSQYLCASRDNRGEKTQYFGPGTRLLVL.

J is TRBJ2-7 and V is TRBV5-1, with TRBD2 as a possible D gene (6 bases). Trimming cost V 3 bases and J 2 bases, with 12 bases left between them. The CDR3 contains 14 residues. CDR1 is SGHRS, CDR2 YFSETQ, per germline. The CDR3 DNA is TGCGCCAGCAGCTGGGGAGGCGTTACCTACGAGCAGTACTTC. Translating it yields CASSWGGVTYEQYF.

Many counts were recorded for this clonotype. This chain connects TRBV6-6 to TRBJ2-4, with D possibly TRBD2 on 7 matching bases. This CDR3 is 16 amino acids long. Trimming cost V 7 bases and J 0 bases, with 16 bases left between them. Germline V lookup: CDR1 MNHNY, CDR2 SVGAGI (reference sequence). Here the CDR3 reads CASTKGGGVAKNIQYF. As DNA, the CDR3 is TGTGCCAGCACCAAGGGGGGAGGGGTAGCCAAAAACATTCAGTACTTC.

Concerning this clonotype itself: A read error may be the cause here, since a much bigger clone is one base away. The chain carries TRBV24-1 and TRBJ2-7; 7 bases are a match to TRBD1. The DNA end lines up better with TRBJ2-5; the J call may be wrong. This CDR3 spans 15 amino acids. Per the germline V gene, CDR1 is KGHDR and CDR2 is SFDVKD. The CDR3: CAASDLRGPQETQYF. CDR3 DNA: TGTGCCGCCAGTGATTTGAGGGGGCCCCAAGAGACCCAGTACTTC.

The rearrangement links TRBV20-1 to TRBJ2-7; 9 positions agree with TRBD1. The J call is uncertain, as TRBJ2-5 better fits the DNA end. CDR1 is DFQATT, CDR2 SNEGSKA, per germline (reference sequence). This CDR3 has 13 amino acids. The CDR3 protein is CSASSPTGGTQYF. The CDR3 nucleotides read TGCAGTGCTAGTAGTCCGACAGGGGGGACCCAGTACTTC.

At least ten counts were recorded for this clonotype. The chain has TRBV6-2 or TRBV6-3 and TRBJ2-7, with D possibly called TRBD1 or TRBD2 (5 bases each). From germline, CDR1 is MNHEY and CDR2 SVGEGT. The CDR3 length is 14 residues. V lost 8 bases and J lost 2, with 16 bases in between. CDR3: CASGGDWLTYEQYF. CDR3 nucleotides: TGTGCCAGCGGGGGTGATTGGCTGACCTACGAGCAGTACTTC.